These T cell receptor beta chains were read from a single sample in a study of blood T cell repertoires in COVID-19. Some clones are missing from TCRdb's copy, which holds only in-frame ones; the method was immunoSEQ multiplex PCR. The data show about 180,000 clones, about 81% seen once. The sample consisted of peripheral blood. All receptors derive from a woman aged 80 or older with COVID-19, enrolled during active disease. CDR3s include the opening cysteine and the closing phenylalanine or tryptophan. The order of the fields is D gene, J gene, clone size, V gene, CDR3 protein, CDR3 DNA. D genes are given only for firm matches. Clone size, where shown, is once, few, many, or a class for clones that have expanded.

>TRBD2|TRBJ2-7|-|TRBV28
CASSWGLRSYEQYF
TGTGCCAGCAGTTGGGGACTACGCTCCTACGAGCAGTACTTC
>-|TRBJ2-5|few|TRBV7-9
CASSDQGLQETQYF
TGTGCCAGCAGCGATCAGGGGCTCCAAGAGACCCAGTACTTC
>-|TRBJ1-5|once|TRBV6-6
CASSPGGAGFQPQHF
TGTGCCAGCAGTCCCGGTGGGGCAGGGTTTCAGCCCCAGCATTTT
>-|TRBJ2-1|-|TRBV20-1
CSAKGSYEQFF
TGCAGTGCTAAGGGGTCATATGAGCAGTTCTTC
>TRBD1|TRBJ1-5|-|TRBV28
CASSPTLGQGWAMGNQPQHF
TGTGCCAGCAGTCCCACCTTGGGACAGGGGTGGGCTATGGGCAATCAGCCCCAGCATTTT
>-|TRBJ1-3|-|TRBV28
CASRLRKLLTENSGNTIYF
TGTGCCAGCAGATTACGGAAACTCCTGACAGAGAACTCTGGAAACACCATATATTTT
>-|TRBJ1-2|-|TRBV6-5
CASSYSTQGSYGYTF
TGTGCCAGCAGTTACTCGACGCAGGGAAGCTATGGCTACACCTTC
>-|TRBJ1-4|once|TRBV21-1
CASIPWGGSDINEKLFF
TGTGCCAGCATCCCTTGGGGGGGCTCTGATATTAATGAAAAACTGTTTTTT
>-|TRBJ2-5|-|TRBV24-1
CATSDSRGGAETQYF
TGTGCCACCAGTGATTCGAGGGGGGGGGCAGAGACCCAGTACTTC
>-|TRBJ2-3|-|TRBV3-1/TRBV3-2
CASSQERGSRTDTQYF
TGTGCCAGCAGCCAAGAACGGGGGAGTAGGACAGATACGCAGTATTTT